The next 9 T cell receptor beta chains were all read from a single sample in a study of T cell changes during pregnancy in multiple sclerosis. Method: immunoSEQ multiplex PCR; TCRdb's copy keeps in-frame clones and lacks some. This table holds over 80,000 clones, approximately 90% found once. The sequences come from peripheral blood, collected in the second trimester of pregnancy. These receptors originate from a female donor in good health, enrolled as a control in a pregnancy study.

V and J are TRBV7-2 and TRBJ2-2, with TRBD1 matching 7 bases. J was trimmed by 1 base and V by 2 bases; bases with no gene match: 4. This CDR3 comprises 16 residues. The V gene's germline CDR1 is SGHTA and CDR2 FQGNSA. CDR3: CASSLRGGRNTGELFF. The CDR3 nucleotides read TGTGCCAGCAGCTTACGAGGGGGCCGGAACACCGGGGAGCTGTTTTTT.

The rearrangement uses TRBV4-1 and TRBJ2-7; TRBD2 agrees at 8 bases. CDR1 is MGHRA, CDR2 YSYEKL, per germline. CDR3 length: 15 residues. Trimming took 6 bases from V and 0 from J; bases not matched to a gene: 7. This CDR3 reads CASRGEAGGSYEQYF. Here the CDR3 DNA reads TGCGCCAGCAGGGGGGAGGCGGGGGGCTCCTACGAGCAGTACTTC.

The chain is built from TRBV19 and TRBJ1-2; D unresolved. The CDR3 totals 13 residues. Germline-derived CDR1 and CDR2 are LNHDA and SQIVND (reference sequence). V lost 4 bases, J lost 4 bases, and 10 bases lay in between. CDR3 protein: CASSNGGIYGYTF. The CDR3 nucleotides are TGTGCCAGTAGTAATGGAGGGATCTATGGCTACACCTTC.

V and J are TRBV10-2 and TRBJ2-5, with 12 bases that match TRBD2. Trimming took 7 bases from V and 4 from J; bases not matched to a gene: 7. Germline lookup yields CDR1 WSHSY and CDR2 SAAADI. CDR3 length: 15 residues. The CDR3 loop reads CASTSSGGALETQYF. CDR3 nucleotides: TGCGCCAGCACCTCTAGCGGGGGGGCCCTAGAGACCCAGTACTTC.

DNA of the CDR3: TGTGCCAGCAGTTTTTACGCCCTCACTATAGGAAGTAGGAATGAAAAACTGTTTTTT. Translating it yields CASSFYALTIGSRNEKLFF. The chain combines TRBV28 with TRBJ1-4; no firm D call. With 3 bases removed from V and 5 bases from J, the gap between germline ends came to 25 bases. From germline, CDR1 is MDHEN and CDR2 SYDVKM. The CDR3 extends over 19 amino acids. The entire variable domain, with the rest obtained from reference TRBV28 and TRBJ1-4, is as follows: DVKVTQSSRYLVKRTGEKVFLECVQDMDHENMFWYRQDPGLGLRLIYFSYDVKMKEKGDIPEGYSVSREKKERFSLILESASTNQTSMYLCASSFYALTIGSRNEKLFFGSGTQLSVL.

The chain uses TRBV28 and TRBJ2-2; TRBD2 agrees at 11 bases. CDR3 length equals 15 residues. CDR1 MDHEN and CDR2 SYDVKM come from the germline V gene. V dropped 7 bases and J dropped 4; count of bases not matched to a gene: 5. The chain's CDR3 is CASMASGRITGELFF. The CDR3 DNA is TGTGCCAGCATGGCTAGCGGGAGGATCACCGGGGAGCTGTTTTTT.

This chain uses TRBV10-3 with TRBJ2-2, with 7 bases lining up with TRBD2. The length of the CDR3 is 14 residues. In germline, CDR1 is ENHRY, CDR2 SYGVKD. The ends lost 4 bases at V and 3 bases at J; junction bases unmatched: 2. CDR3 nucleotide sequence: TGTGCCATCAGTGCTGCGGGAGACACCGGGGAGCTGTTTTTT. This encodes CAISAAGDTGELFF.

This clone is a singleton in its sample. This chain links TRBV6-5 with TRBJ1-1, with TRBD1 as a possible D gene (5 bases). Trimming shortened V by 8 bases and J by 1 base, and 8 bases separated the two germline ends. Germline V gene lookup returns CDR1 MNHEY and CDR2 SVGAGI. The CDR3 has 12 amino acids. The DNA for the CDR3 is TGTGCCAGCGGAACAGGGAACACTGAAGCTTTCTTT. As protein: CASGTGNTEAFF.

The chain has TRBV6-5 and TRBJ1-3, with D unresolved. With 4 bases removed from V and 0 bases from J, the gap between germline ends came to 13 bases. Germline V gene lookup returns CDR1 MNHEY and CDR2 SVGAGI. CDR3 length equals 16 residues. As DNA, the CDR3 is TGTGCCAGCAGTTTCGGGCCGGGGTTCTCTGGAAACACCATATATTTT. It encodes CASSFGPGFSGNTIYF.